This T cell receptor beta chain was documented in a study of blood T cell repertoires in COVID-19. Study-level background: Acute and convalescent COVID-19 specimens originated in the United States, Italy and Spain. In each case, the material was cDNA or gDNA derived from T cells, B-cell-depleted T cells, or PBMCs.

This clone has more than one count but fewer than ten. Per the original methods: How many nucleated cells were present was estimated from reference gene primer amplification. Sequencing was performed with immunoSEQ multiplex PCR; in TCRdb, only in-frame clones are kept and a portion is missing. From that table come the V and J calls and clone size; the DNA was used to work out D and trimming. The table has around 94,000 clones, roughly nine tenths seen once. Germline V gives CDR1 LGHNT, CDR2 FRNRAP. The V gene lost 5 bases and the J gene lost 2 bases, with 20 bases spanning the gap. The CDR3 has 17 amino acids.

The chain recombines TRBV12-5 with TRBJ2-3, with a possible D match to TRBD2 (7 bases). This TCR came from a man aged 45-60 years with active COVID-19. The specimen was peripheral blood. CDR3 DNA: TGTGCTAGTGGTGATACCATCGGGGGGCCGATCACAGATACGCAGTATTTT. Protein: CASGDTIGGPITDTQYF.